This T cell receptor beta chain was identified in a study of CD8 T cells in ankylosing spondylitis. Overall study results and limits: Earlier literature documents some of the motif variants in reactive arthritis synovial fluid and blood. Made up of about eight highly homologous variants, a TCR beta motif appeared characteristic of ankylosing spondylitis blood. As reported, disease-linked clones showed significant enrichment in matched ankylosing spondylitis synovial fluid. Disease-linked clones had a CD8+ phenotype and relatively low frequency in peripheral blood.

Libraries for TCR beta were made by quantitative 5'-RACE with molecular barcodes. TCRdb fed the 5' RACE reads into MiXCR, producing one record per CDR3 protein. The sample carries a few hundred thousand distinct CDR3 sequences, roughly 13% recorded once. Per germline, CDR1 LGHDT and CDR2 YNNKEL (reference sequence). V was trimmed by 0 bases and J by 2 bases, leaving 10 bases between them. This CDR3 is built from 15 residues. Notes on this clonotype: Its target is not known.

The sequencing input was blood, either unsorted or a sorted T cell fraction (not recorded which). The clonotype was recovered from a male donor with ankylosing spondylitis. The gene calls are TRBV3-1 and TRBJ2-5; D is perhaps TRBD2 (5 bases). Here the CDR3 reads CASSQEEEIQETQYF. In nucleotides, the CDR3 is TGTGCCAGCAGCCAAGAGGAGGAGATACAAGAGACCCAGTACTTC.